This T cell receptor beta chain was sequenced during a study of T cell responses to AZD1222 COVID-19 vaccine. Study observations and caveats: Clonal diversity was possibly underestimated; the donors were predominantly white British and more often female. A rise in Spike-specific TCR breadth and depth followed two AZD1222 doses.

In the case of this clone: No antigen is known for it.

Profiled with immunoSEQ multiplex PCR; TCRdb holds only in-frame clones, not every one. This table holds about 96,000 clones, 85% to 90% found once. The CDR3 runs 13 residues. Germline V lookup: CDR1 SEHNR, CDR2 FQNEAQ (reference sequence). V shed 3 bases and J shed 8 bases, with 8 bases lying between them. This chain uses TRBV7-9 with TRBJ1-6; D perhaps matches TRBD1 (5 bases). The TCR sequence derives from an adult in good health. The starting material was peripheral blood, obtained on day 0 of AZD1222 vaccination. CDR3 amino acids: CASSFGGDSPLHF. The DNA of the CDR3 is TGTGCCAGCAGCTTTGGGGGGGATTCACCCCTCCACTTT.